This TCR beta chain was recovered during a study of shared clonotypes between healthy human individuals (dated by TCRdb to the early 2020s). Some background on the complete study: The cohort comprised a couple of women and three men aged 18 to 49 years. Per donor, three plates each were used for CD4 naive and CD4 memory, two for CD8 naive, and one for CD8 memory. Leukapheresis yielded between about 0.85 and 10 billion PBMCs per donor. Different laboratories and diverse techniques were used to prepare libraries and sequence TCR repertoires, to increase sequencing depth and limit assay-specific biases. The study deeply sequenced blood TCR repertoires of about 5 healthy adults to estimate repertoire size and the extent of clonotype sharing between individuals. Points the paper makes about the study in general: Sampling was restricted to blood, and TCR repertoires in tissue are likely to differ from TCR repertoires in blood. Naive subsets generally had larger estimated clonotype richness than memory subsets. Pairwise subsampling led to the expectation that sequencing depth would affect the degree of clonotype sharing among donors. Even with the large sequencing depth, rarefaction of the sorted-subset datasets indicated that sequencing was incomplete. Around 5.4% of naive CD4, around 4% of naive CD8, 2.3% of memory CD4, and over 0.35% of memory CD8 clonotypes were shared across several donors. Clonotypes shared by all four sorted-subset donors showed higher generation probabilities than non-shared clonotypes. Because the study included only a small number of donors, the genetic and exposure-history diversity represented was limited.

The donors were healthy, HIV-negative adults with no recently reported acute infections or vaccinations. Only Caucasian adults living in Nashville, Tennessee, USA were represented among the donors. Magnetic negative selection was used to enrich CD4+ T cells, after which naive cells were positively selected on CD45RA and the negative fraction became the memory subset. Blood was obtained by leukapheresis, after which PBMCs were separated by Ficoll-Histopaque density gradient centrifugation and cryopreserved in liquid nitrogen vapor phase. Analytical flow cytometry was used to check the purity and quantity of every magnetically sorted T cell population. Genomic DNA was isolated from every sorted fraction and measured by UV absorbance on a Nanodrop 2000c. V is pared back by 4 bases and J by 6 bases, with 16 bases lying between the germline termini. CDR1 and CDR2 (SQVTM, ANQGSEA) derive from the germline V gene. Including cysteine and phenylalanine, the CDR3 has 13 amino acids. Only the CDR3 region is kept as DNA, spanning 39 bases read in frame from base 1.

TCR CDR3 regions were amplified from genomic DNA by multiplex PCR using the deep immunoSEQ assay. Genomic DNA extracted from each cell subset was distributed evenly over all wells of several immunoSEQ 96-well plates, and each plate served as one replicate. For sorted subsets, roughly 200 ng genomic DNA, equal to 30,000 to 35,000 T cell genomes, was loaded into each replicate PCR. Purified libraries were measured with a Qubit 3.0 fluorometer, size-checked on a Bioanalyzer 2100, and measured again with the KAPA Library Quantification kit. Every immunoSEQ 96-well plate was sequenced on a dedicated single-read 150-cycle Illumina NextSeq 550 flow cell. The authors' pipeline ran thus. Because the immunoSEQ output held only junctional sequences and lacked quality scores, the filtering could not match the filtering applied to full-length reads. To assign V/J genes and CDR3, sequences were annotated using PyIR, a Python wrapper for IgBLAST v1.9, with IMGT germline references. Reads were removed for weak V/J assignments (E-value above 1e-6), missing CDR3, stop codons, out-of-frame junctions, or ambiguous translated residues. V3J clonotypes were defined as sequences sharing an identical inferred V gene, J gene, and CDR3 amino acid sequence. To compute the percentage overlap between repertoires, the number of shared unique clonotypes was divided by the size of the smaller repertoire. Repertoire richness was assessed with RTK rarefaction, the Chao1 estimator, and Recon v2.1 estimates of unobserved clonotypes. OLGA was used to compute generation probabilities for all TCRbeta clonotypes that the gDNA method yielded from a few donors. Sourced from immuneACCESS, this table was stored by TCRdb with only in-frame sequences that have V and J called. A share of the clones is absent; for the studies checked, an unresolved V gene accounts for under half, and the remainder has no known explanation. From that table come the V and J calls and clone size; the DNA was used to work out D and trimming. The sample data list more than 900,000 clones, and about 84% of these were observed just once. The top ten clones comprise roughly 0.57% of the sample.

With respect to this clone: No antigen is known for it. There are no base qualities to consult, and no much larger clone falls within one base.

The specimen was memory CD4+ T cells from PBMCs. The cell subset or site tag for this specimen amounts to: CD45RA-negative fraction. The chain was built from TRBV29-1 and TRBJ2-7; a tentative D match to TRBD2 spans 5 bases. This clonotype originated in a man between 18 and 29 years old in good health. Some clones in this sample may be carry-over from other donors' samples. In nucleotide form, the sequence is TGCAGCGTTGTGCTAGCCTCCCTCTCCGAGCAGTACTTC. This gives the protein CSVVLASLSEQYF.